This T cell receptor beta chain was found in a study of cytomegalovirus exposure and HLA in healthy donors. While unrecorded immune exposures were likely, the donors were nominally healthy when sampled. This CDR3 comprises 14 residues. The germline V gene has CDR1 SGDLS and CDR2 YYNGEE. Trimming removed 0 bases from V and 1 base from J, with 7 bases in between. A remark on this clone: Its antigen is unknown.

The PCR used 60 Vbeta and 13 Jbeta primers. Per the original data handling: Later, an analysis found roughly 80 million unique TCR beta chains, and some 10 million of these were shared. Sequenced by immunoSEQ multiplex PCR; TCRdb stores in-frame clones only, minus some. D and trimming were read from the DNA, whereas the V and J calls and clone size are those reported in that table. The sample has around 130,000 clones, around three quarters seen once. General study findings and limits: Productive rates of about 90% or about 30% were seen for most TCR beta V segments in an earlier analysis. Immune exposure information available was restricted to CMV serostatus.

This chain connects TRBV9 to TRBJ1-1, with unresolved D. This TCR was recovered from a man between 18 and 35 years old in good health and CMV-seropositive. Specimen: PBMCs. CDR3 amino acids: CASSVAPGNTEAFF. For the CDR3, the DNA is TGTGCCAGCAGCGTAGCTCCGGGGAACACTGAAGCTTTCTTT.